This T cell receptor (beta chain) was recorded in a study of T cells in localized non-small cell lung cancer (dated by TCRdb to about 2020). As for the study more broadly: The study analyzed T cell repertoires of 200 to 250 early-stage NSCLC patients, comparing tumors and uninvolved tumor-adjacent lungs. The cohort consisted of under 300 treatment-naive NSCLC patients whose localized lung tumors had been resected. The mean age of the NSCLC patients was under 70 years, with about 120 men and 85 to 110 women.

The immunoSEQ Assay was used to sequence TCR beta CDR3 regions from DNA. For the original study's pipeline: T cell density was computed as TCR beta template counts normalized to usable DNA estimated by amplifying housekeeping genes. Richness was estimated with the preseqR package, extrapolating to 400,000 templates for PBMC samples and 120,000 templates for tissue samples. Clonality was taken to be one minus Pielou's evenness. Differential abundance testing on productive amino-acid clonotypes, with a minimum total count of 5 and an alpha of 0.1, was used to identify tissue-enriched TCRs. The Jaccard Index and the Morisita Overlap Index were used to measure repertoire overlap between compartments. GLIPH grouped TCR beta CDR3s together with public tetramer-defined viral CDR3s, and a viral motif had to include at least three viral sequences and show V-gene enrichment. Imported from immuneACCESS, the table was reduced by TCRdb to in-frame sequences with V and J called. These copies leave out some clones; in studies compared against another copy, an unresolved V gene accounts for under half, and the cause of the remainder is not known. V and J calls and clone size follow that table, whereas D and trimming were derived from the DNA. The sample table holds 20,000 to 25,000 clones, of which about nine tenths were seen once. Clones ranked in the top ten supply 22% of the sample.

At diagnosis, peripheral blood, uninvolved tumor-adjacent lung and tumor were collected and were preserved as a mix of fresh-frozen and FFPE material. For TCR repertoire profiling, the blood samples were analyzed as peripheral blood mononuclear cells. To note about this clone: Its antigen is not yet known. No per-base quality is available; no much larger clone lies one base away.

The study at large found these results: The highest T cell clonality was observed in uninvolved tumor-adjacent lung, where clonality exceeded that of tumor, suggesting that antigenic responses were more focused in uninvolved tumor-adjacent lung. Higher blood T cell density associated with longer overall survival, while higher adjacent-lung clonality associated with shorter survival. A median of roughly 60 of the top 100 tumor clones were detected in paired uninvolved adjacent lung, and some 29 of these tumor clones were also found among the top 100 clones of the paired uninvolved adjacent lung. Because multi-region tumor sequencing was not done, intratumor heterogeneity could not be ruled out. Because the study design was exploratory, TCR variables were selected using unadjusted p-values without false-discovery rate correction.

Trimming removed 2 bases from V and 2 bases from J, leaving 11 bases between the germline ends. The germline V gene sets CDR1 to SGHTS and CDR2 to YDEGEE. The CDR3 starts with the cysteine, ends with the phenylalanine, and has 14 residues. Just the 42-base CDR3 DNA is kept, in frame starting at base 1. This TCR came from a man aged 40-75 years with stage I squamous cell lung carcinoma. The V and J genes are TRBV5-8 and TRBJ2-7; the D gene cannot be named for sure. The starting material was peripheral blood, obtained before any cancer treatment. The CDR3 protein is CASSLTVGPYEQYF. The nucleotides are TGTGCCAGCAGCTTAACGGTGGGTCCCTACGAGCAGTACTTC.